This T cell receptor beta chain was identified in a study of high-grade serous ovarian cancer treatment subgroups. Study-level points and caveats: Spatial context was lost because tumors were sequenced in bulk. Repertoire similarity ranged roughly 0.11 to 0.85 between tumors of one patient. Repertoire analysis covered CDR3 alone, not CDR1 or CDR2.

This clone turned up a few times. Its antigen is still unknown. The data were produced by immunoSEQ multiplex PCR, yet TCRdb's version contains in-frame clones alone and is incomplete. The sample holds about 40,000 clones, 79% seen once. After removal of 3 bases from V and 4 bases from J, the junction contained 4 bases not matched to a gene. In germline, CDR1 is MGHRA, CDR2 YSYEKL. The CDR3 length is 14 residues. Tumor samples were obtained before definitive surgery or chemotherapy. Sequencing used tumor tissue. The V and J genes are TRBV4-1 and TRBJ1-1; 8 bases are shared with TRBD1. This sequence was found in a human donor with high-grade serous ovarian cancer. The CDR3 coding sequence is TGCGCCAGCAGCCAGGACAGGGCGGGCACTGAAGCTTTCTTT. Protein: CASSQDRAGTEAFF.